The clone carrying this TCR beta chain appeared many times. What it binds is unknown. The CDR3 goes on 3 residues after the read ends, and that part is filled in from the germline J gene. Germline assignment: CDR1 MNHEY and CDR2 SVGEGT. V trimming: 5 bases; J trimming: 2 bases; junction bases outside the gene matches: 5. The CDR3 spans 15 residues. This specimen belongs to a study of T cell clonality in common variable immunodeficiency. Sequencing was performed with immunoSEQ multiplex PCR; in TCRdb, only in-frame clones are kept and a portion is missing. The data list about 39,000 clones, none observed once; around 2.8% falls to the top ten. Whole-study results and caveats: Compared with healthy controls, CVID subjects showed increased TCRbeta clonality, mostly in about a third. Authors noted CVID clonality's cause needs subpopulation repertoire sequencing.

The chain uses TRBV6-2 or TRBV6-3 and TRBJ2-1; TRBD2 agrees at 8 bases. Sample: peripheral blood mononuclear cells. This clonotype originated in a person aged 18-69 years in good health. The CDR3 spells CASSHLAGTYNEQFF. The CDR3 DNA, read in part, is TGTGCCAGCAGTCATTTAGCGGGAACCTACAATGAG.